This T cell receptor beta chain was profiled in a study of a mutant IDH1 vaccine in newly diagnosed glioma. For the study at large: Commencement of vaccination occurred 4-6 weeks following radiotherapy alone, or concurrently with temozolomide cycles. Findings and limits, study-wide: Among top peripheral T cell clonotypes, changes seemed unrelated to pseudoprogression.

The CDR3 is 15 amino acids. Looked up from germline, CDR1 is SEHNR and CDR2 is FQNEAQ (reference sequence). The time point here: week 11, during vaccination. The vaccine gave 300 ug of a 20-mer mutant IDH1 peptide subcutaneously per dose. New IDH1-mutant, ATRX-lost WHO grade 3 or 4 astrocytomas occurred in donors. Here immunoSEQ multiplex PCR was the method, and the copy in TCRdb shows in-frame clones only, minus some. The table lists roughly 120,000 clones, roughly nine tenths of them singletons. As regards this clone: Antigen specificity is unknown. The junction shows a germline mismatch at one end, possibly a read error. This sample includes further DNA sequences coding for the same CDR3.

V gene TRBV7-9 combines with J gene TRBJ2-5; 9 bases fit TRBD2. This TCR was sampled from a woman in her forties or fifties with glioma. Material: PBMCs, obtained from a glioma patient whose treatment included an IDH1 peptide vaccine. Written as DNA, the CDR3 is TGCGCCAGCAGCTTAGCCGGGACTAGCCGAGAGACCCAGTACTTC. As protein: CASSLAGTSRETQYF.